This T cell receptor (beta chain) was sequenced during a study of blood T cell repertoires in COVID-19. On the study more broadly: Samples taken during acute and convalescent COVID-19 were collected in the United States, Italy and Spain. The cDNA or gDNA used as material had been derived from T cells, B-cell-depleted T cells, or PBMCs.

CDR1 is MDHEN and CDR2 is SYDVKM in the germline V gene. The V and J ends lost 2 bases and 4 bases, in that order; junction bases with no gene match: 8. CDR3 length equals 17 residues. As handled by the study authors: Quantification of nucleated cells was approximated via reference gene primer amplification. Measured with immunoSEQ multiplex PCR; TCRdb has only the in-frame clones, and not every one. Clonal size and the V and J genes are those of that table, whereas D and trimming came from the DNA. The sample includes 110,000 or so clones, over 70% of them seen just once. Input material: peripheral blood. J is TRBJ1-2 and V is TRBV28; TRBD1 agrees at 12 bases. This clonotype was sampled from a man aged 45 to 65 with acute or convalescent COVID-19. The CDR3 loop is CASSLGGTGGGGYGYTF. CDR3 nucleotide sequence: TGTGCCAGCAGTTTAGGTGGGACAGGGGGCGGAGGCTATGGCTACACCTTC.